These T cell receptor beta chains were read from a single sample in a study of blood T cell dynamics during melanoma immunotherapy. Profiling relied on immunoSEQ multiplex PCR, and the TCRdb table lists in-frame clones only, not all of them. Among 11,000 or so clones listed, less than 90% were seen once. Sequencing was performed on blood, taken from a patient treated with checkpoint blockade. These receptors originate from a human donor with melanoma. Both conserved end residues are part of each CDR3. D genes are given only for firm matches.

j_gene,d_gene,v_gene,len,CDR3aa
TRBJ1-1,TRBD1,TRBV18,14,CASSQGQANTEAFF
TRBJ2-3,TRBD2,TRBV7-2,17,CASSPLLTSGGTDTQYF
TRBJ1-2,TRBD1,TRBV6-5,15,CASSPGTGGSYGYTF
TRBJ1-1,.,TRBV29-1,13,CSVEWGGNTEAFF
TRBJ2-5,.,TRBV11-2,15,CASSFGTPEEETQYF
TRBJ2-5,TRBD2,TRBV7-3,19,CASSLNPPGLAGGQETQYF
TRBJ2-7,.,TRBV4-3,14,CASSQGTGWYEQYF
TRBJ1-1,.,TRBV5-1,12,CASRSGDTEAFF
TRBJ1-2,.,TRBV7-2,14,CASSPTGTIGGYTF
TRBJ2-7,TRBD2,TRBV10-3,14,CAIGGRDRINEQYF
TRBJ1-5,.,TRBV18,17,CASSPGAGVYSNQPQHF
TRBJ2-7,TRBD1,TRBV7-9,15,CASSLAGQGTYEQYF
TRBJ1-5,.,TRBV15,15,CATSKTDRLGQPQHF
TRBJ1-6,.,TRBV28,15,CASNIRQGLNSPLHF
TRBJ1-2,.,TRBV11-2,13,CASRPTTSYGYTF
TRBJ2-7,TRBD1,TRBV6-1,15,CASRRSGTGDYEQYF
TRBJ1-3,.,TRBV30,14,CAWSSGTSGNTIYF
TRBJ1-5,.,TRBV19,12,CAGGGSNQPQHF
TRBJ2-7,TRBD1,TRBV5-6,18,CASSGDMDRGTYAYEQYF
TRBJ2-7,.,TRBV5-1,13,CASSLAAGYEQYF
TRBJ2-1,.,TRBV19,11,CASGAYNEQFF
TRBJ1-3,.,TRBV18,14,CASSPTQGGNTIYF
TRBJ1-2,.,TRBV11-3,15,CASSLGRAPNYGYTF
TRBJ2-3,.,TRBV7-7,13,CASSLEGADTQYF
TRBJ1-4,.,TRBV30,15,CAWSKFQGYNEKLFF
TRBJ1-5,.,TRBV28,15,CASSLFTGHNQPQHF
TRBJ2-7,.,TRBV7-2,12,CASSLVGVEQYF
TRBJ1-5,.,TRBV7-2,12,CASSFADQPQHF
TRBJ2-7,.,TRBV13,14,CASSLADSSYEQYF
TRBJ2-5,.,TRBV4-1,16,CASSQDGLGAQETQYF
TRBJ1-5,.,TRBV30,16,CAWSVQYRGRYQPQHF
TRBJ1-1,.,TRBV5-6,15,CASSLDKGLNTEAFF
TRBJ2-3,TRBD2,TRBV15,19,CATSGLEGTSGGAHLTQYF
TRBJ2-3,.,TRBV9,15,CASSVVGAGTDTQYF
TRBJ2-7,TRBD1,TRBV7-9,14,CASSLPGTVYEQYF
TRBJ1-1,.,TRBV7-2,14,CASSPQGRRTEAFF
TRBJ2-7,.,TRBV5-3,11,CARSSRYEQYF
TRBJ2-1,.,TRBV19,14,CASSIDLWSGRQFF
TRBJ2-7,.,TRBV20-1,11,CSARKGYEQYF
TRBJ2-7,.,TRBV7-2,13,CASSLESVYEQYF
TRBJ2-7,TRBD1,TRBV4-3,15,CASSQEGTGLYEQYF
TRBJ2-7,.,TRBV5-6,11,CASSRGYEQYF
TRBJ2-3,.,TRBV30,14,CAWSEAIRTDTQYF
TRBJ2-3,.,TRBV19,14,CASTGGGHTDTQYF
TRBJ2-1,.,TRBV18,23,CASSPRGQGVSSPIRGSYNEQFF
TRBJ1-3,.,TRBV18,16,CASSPGNWLSGNTIYF
TRBJ2-1,.,TRBV9,16,CASSVEIGGRINEQFF
TRBJ2-5,TRBD2,TRBV5-4,16,CASTPGTSGGVETQYF
TRBJ2-5,.,TRBV5-5,14,CASSGARARETQYF
TRBJ1-3,.,TRBV10-3,15,CAISESQEPGNTIYF
TRBJ1-1,.,TRBV9,15,CASTALQGGNTEAFF
TRBJ1-6,TRBD1,TRBV25-1,15,CASSPQGGADSPLHF
TRBJ2-7,TRBD2,TRBV5-1,18,CASSLVTSGGPLFYEQYF
TRBJ1-5,.,TRBV9,14,CASSVGQVDQPQHF
TRBJ2-3,TRBD1,TRBV30,14,CAWNPTGGLDTQYF